A single sample is the source of the 10 T cell receptor beta chains below, sequenced in a study of T-cell memory formation after mild COVID-19. MiXCR was run by TCRdb on the 5' RACE reads, yielding one entry per CDR3 protein. The sample yields fewer than 700,000 distinct CDR3 sequences, about a fifth seen once. The sample consisted of PBMCs or a T cell subset sorted from them (not recorded which). The source of these receptors is an adult woman who had mild COVID-19 (a few samples of this study predate the infection). Cell type and time point are not known.

This chain connects TRBV6-5 to TRBJ2-7; D tentatively reads TRBD1 or TRBD2 (5 bases each). CDR3 length equals 14 residues. Germline V gene data show CDR1 as MNHEY and CDR2 as SVGAGI. V shed 6 bases and J shed 4 bases, with 16 bases lying between them. The DNA of the CDR3 is TGTGCCAGCAGGACGAGGGACCTGTGGTACGAGCAGTACTTC. Protein product: CASRTRDLWYEQYF.

This clonotype has just a few counts. The chain links TRBV11-1 to TRBJ2-7; 7 nucleotides agree with TRBD1. After removal of 4 bases from V and 2 bases from J, the junction contained 5 bases not matched to a gene. The CDR3 has 14 amino acids. Germline V gene lookup returns CDR1 SGHAT and CDR2 FQDESV (reference sequence). CDR3 nucleotides: TGTGCCAGCAGCTCGGGACAGCGTCCCTACGAGCAGTACTTC. Translated, it gives CASSSGQRPYEQYF.

This clonotype was found a few times. The chain links TRBV9 to TRBJ2-5; TRBD2 might be the D (6 bases). Trimming took off 3 bases at V and 5 bases at J, with 17 bases between the two ends. CDR3 length equals 15 residues. Germline V gene sequence: CDR1 SGDLS, CDR2 YYNGEE. CDR3 nucleotide sequence: TGTGCCAGCAGCGCCGGGCCACAGGCGGGGGAGACCCAGTACTTC. Translated, it gives CASSAGPQAGETQYF. Together with reference TRBV9 and TRBJ2-5, the CDR3 gives the full variable domain: DSGVTQTPKHLITATGQRVTLRCSPRSGDLSVYWYQQSLDQGLQFLIQYYNGEERAKGNILERFSAQQFPDLHSELNLSSLELGDSALYFCASSAGPQAGETQYFGPGTRLLVL.

CDR3 in amino acids: CASSPPGGSYNSPLHF. CDR3 nucleotide sequence: TGTGCCAGCAGCCCGCCCGGGGGCTCCTATAATTCACCCCTCCACTTT. The gene calls are TRBV7-9 and TRBJ1-6; tentative D call: TRBD1 (5 bases). The CDR3 sequence is 16 residues long. Germline V lookup: CDR1 SEHNR, CDR2 FQNEAQ (reference sequence). V lost 5 bases and J lost 0, with 11 bases in between.

This clonotype was counted at least ten times. This sequence joins TRBV5-1 and TRBJ1-1, with D hard to call. CDR3 length: 12 amino acids. CDR1 is SGHRS, CDR2 YFSETQ, per germline. Trimming removed 0 bases from V and 5 bases from J, with 5 bases in between. The CDR3 region is CASSLGTTEAFF. The CDR3 nucleotides read TGCGCCAGCAGCTTGGGTACGACTGAAGCTTTCTTT.

This clonotype was counted a few times. V is TRBV4-1 and J is TRBJ2-1, with D perhaps given as TRBD1 or TRBD2 (5 bases each). The ends were cut back, 6 bases at V and 10 bases at J, with 22 bases in the middle. The CDR3 extends over 15 amino acids. Germline V lookup: CDR1 MGHRA, CDR2 YSYEKL. The CDR3 nucleotides read TGCGCCAGCAGACCCAATACCTTAGAGGGGACGGAGCAGTTCTTC. This gives the protein CASRPNTLEGTEQFF.

In this sample, this clonotype turned up a few times. The chain couples TRBV7-2 to TRBJ2-3, with D possibly TRBD2 on 7 matching bases. The CDR3 is 13 residues long. Germline values: CDR1 SGHTA, CDR2 FQGNSA. The germline V and J ends were trimmed by 5 bases and 5 bases, with 11 bases remaining between them. CDR3 nucleotides: TGTGCCAGCAGCCCCGGGGGGCAAGATACGCAGTATTTT. Its protein product is CASSPGGQDTQYF.

The chain joins TRBV10-3 to TRBJ2-7; TRBD2 matches at 11 bases. CDR3 length: 15 amino acids. The trim removed 5 bases at V and 1 base at J, leaving 4 bases unmatched. CDR1 is ENHRY and CDR2 is SYGVKD in the germline V gene. The CDR3 is CAISPGLAASYEQYF. CDR3 in DNA: TGTGCCATCAGTCCGGGACTAGCGGCATCCTACGAGCAGTACTTC.

The chain carries TRBV27 and TRBJ2-1; 8 bases map to TRBD2. CDR1 is MNHEY and CDR2 is SMNVEV in the germline V gene (reference sequence). The CDR3 runs 15 residues. V trimming: 6 bases; J trimming: 3 bases; junction bases outside the gene matches: 7. CDR3 sequence (DNA): TGTGCCAGCAGGGTTCTAGCGGGCGGCTACAATGAGCAGTTCTTC. It translates to CASRVLAGGYNEQFF.

The chain carries TRBV5-1 and TRBJ2-1; D possibly corresponds to TRBD2 (5 bases). Germline assignment: CDR1 SGHRS and CDR2 YFSETQ. CDR3 size: 16 residues. Trimming shortened V by 4 bases and J by 7 bases, and 21 bases separated the two germline ends. The CDR3 nucleotides read TGCGCCAGCAGCCCTACCCGGGCCTCTCGGAGGAATGAGCAGTTCTTC. Amino acid sequence: CASSPTRASRRNEQFF.